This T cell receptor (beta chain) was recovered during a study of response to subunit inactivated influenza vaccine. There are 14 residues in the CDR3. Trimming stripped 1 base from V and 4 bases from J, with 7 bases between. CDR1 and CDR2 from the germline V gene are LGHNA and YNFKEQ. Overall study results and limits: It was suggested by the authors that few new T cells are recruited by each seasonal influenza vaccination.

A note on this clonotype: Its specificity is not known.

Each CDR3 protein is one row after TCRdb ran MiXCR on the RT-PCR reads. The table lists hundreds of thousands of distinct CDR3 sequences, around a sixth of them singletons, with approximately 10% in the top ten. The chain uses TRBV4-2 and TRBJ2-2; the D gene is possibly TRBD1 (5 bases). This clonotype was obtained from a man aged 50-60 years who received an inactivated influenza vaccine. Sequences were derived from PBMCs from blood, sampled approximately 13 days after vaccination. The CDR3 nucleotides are TGTGCCAGCAGCCAAGGGACAACCACCGGGGAGCTGTTTTTT. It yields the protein CASSQGTTTGELFF.